One T cell receptor (beta chain) is described in this entry. Antigen specificity is unknown. The length of the CDR3 is 16 residues. Germline V lookup: CDR1 MGHRA, CDR2 YSYEKL. Unmatched junction bases numbered 7, after V lost 1 base and J lost 5 bases. Random hexamers primed reverse transcription of roughly 0.5 to 1 ug RNA. With immunoSEQ multiplex PCR, TCR beta CDR3 was amplified across 54 Vbeta and 13 Jbeta. TCRdb called the immunoSEQ multiplex PCR reads again in MiXCR, with one record for every CDR3 protein. This repertoire shows around 170,000 distinct CDR3 sequences, around 95% found once; its top ten account for roughly 0.098%. Isolation of CD8+ and CD4+ T cells was performed negatively, whereas enrichment of TEMRA cells was done by FACS. The entry originates in a study of CD8 T cells in Susac syndrome. Turning to the study itself: Patients with Susac syndrome who were sequenced included six with active disease and eight or nine in remission.

Study conclusions and caveats: The CD4+ T cell repertoires in Susac syndrome did not show any clonal expansion.

The receptor's source is a human donor with Susac syndrome. Sequencing input: CD4+ T cells from PBMCs. The V and J genes are TRBV4-1 and TRBJ2-3, with TRBD1 identical over 9 bases. CDR3 DNA sequence: TGCGCCAGCAGCCAAGGCGAAGGGACAGGGCGAGATACGCAGTATTTT. Amino acid sequence: CASSQGEGTGRDTQYF.